This TCR beta chain was identified in a study of neurological immune-mediated disorders. Study-level findings and limits: None of the CDR3 amino acid sequences found in expanded clones was shared across subjects. This suggests that the TCR-beta repertoires were private in all groups.

A note on this clonotype: Its antigen is unidentified.

Time point here: technical triplicate 3. Use was made of around 1 million CD4+ or CD8+ T cells in sorted libraries. Germline values: CDR1 SGHAT, CDR2 FQNNGV. Trimming left V 3 bases short and J 9 bases short, with 12 bases between. There are 13 residues in the CDR3. As for the cDNA, it was generated by 5'RACE with 10-nucleotide random UMIs. TCRdb reprocessed the 5' RACE reads with MiXCR, giving one entry per CDR3 protein. The profile shows 25,000 to 30,000 distinct CDR3 sequences, about 17% of them singletons. V gene TRBV11-2 combines with J gene TRBJ2-1; D gene unclear. The receptor was isolated from a female donor with HTLV-1-associated myelopathy (HAM/TSP). The sequenced sample was CD4+ T cells from blood. The DNA for the CDR3 is TGTGCCAGCAGCTTCCTTACCGGAGTTGAGCAGTTCTTC. Protein sequence: CASSFLTGVEQFF.